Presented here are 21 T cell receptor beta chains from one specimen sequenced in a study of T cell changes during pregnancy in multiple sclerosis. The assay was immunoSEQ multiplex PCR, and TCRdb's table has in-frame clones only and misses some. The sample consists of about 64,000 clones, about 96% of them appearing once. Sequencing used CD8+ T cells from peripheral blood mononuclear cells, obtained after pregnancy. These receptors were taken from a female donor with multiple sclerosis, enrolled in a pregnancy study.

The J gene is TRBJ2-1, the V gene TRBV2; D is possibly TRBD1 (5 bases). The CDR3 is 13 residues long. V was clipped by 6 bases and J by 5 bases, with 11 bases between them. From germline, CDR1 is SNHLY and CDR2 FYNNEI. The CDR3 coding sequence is TGTGCCAGCAGGCACGACAGTGACAATGAGCAGTTCTTC. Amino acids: CASRHDSDNEQFF.

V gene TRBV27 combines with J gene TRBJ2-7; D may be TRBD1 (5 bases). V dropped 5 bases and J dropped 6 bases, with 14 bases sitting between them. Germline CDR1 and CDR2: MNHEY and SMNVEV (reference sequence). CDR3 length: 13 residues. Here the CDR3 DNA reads TGTGCCAGCAGTCTCTCCAGGGATTCCGAGCAGTACTTC. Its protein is CASSLSRDSEQYF.

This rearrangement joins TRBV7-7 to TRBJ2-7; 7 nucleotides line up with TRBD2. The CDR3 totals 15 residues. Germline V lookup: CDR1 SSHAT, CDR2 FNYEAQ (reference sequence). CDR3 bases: TGTGCTAGCTTAGATGACGGGAGGTCCTCCTACGAGCAGTACTTC. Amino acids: CASLDDGRSSYEQYF.

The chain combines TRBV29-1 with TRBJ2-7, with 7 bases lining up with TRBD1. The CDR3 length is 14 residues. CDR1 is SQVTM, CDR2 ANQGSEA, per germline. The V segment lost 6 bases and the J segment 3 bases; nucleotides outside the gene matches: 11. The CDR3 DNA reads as TGCAGCGTCAAAAGGACAGGAGCCTTCTACGAGCAGTACTTC. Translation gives CSVKRTGAFYEQYF.

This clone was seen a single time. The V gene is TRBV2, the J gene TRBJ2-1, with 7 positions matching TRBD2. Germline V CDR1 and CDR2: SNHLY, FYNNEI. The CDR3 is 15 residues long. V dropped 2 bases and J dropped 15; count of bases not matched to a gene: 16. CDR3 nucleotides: TGTGCCAGCAGTGAAACTCTCATTGAGGCGGGAGCAGGGTTCTTC. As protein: CASSETLIEAGAGFF.

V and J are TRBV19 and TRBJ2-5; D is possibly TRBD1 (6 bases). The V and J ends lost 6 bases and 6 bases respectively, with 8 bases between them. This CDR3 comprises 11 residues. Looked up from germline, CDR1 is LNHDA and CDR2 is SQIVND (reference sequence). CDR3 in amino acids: CASRGGQTQYF. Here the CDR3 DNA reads TGTGCCAGTAGAGGGGGACAGACCCAGTACTTC.

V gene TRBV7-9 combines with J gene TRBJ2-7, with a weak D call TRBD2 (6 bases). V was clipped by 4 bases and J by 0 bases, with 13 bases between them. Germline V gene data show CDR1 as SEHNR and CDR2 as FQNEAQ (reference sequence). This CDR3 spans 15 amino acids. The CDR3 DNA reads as TGTGCCAGCAGCTCTACTAGCCTCCCCTCCTACGAGCAGTACTTC. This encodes CASSSTSLPSYEQYF.

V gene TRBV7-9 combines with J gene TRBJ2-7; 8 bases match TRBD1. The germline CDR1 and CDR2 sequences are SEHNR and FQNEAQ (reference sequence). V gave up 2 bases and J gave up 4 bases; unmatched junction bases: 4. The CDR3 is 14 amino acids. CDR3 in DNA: TGTGCCAGCAGCTTATCAGGGGGCCTTTACGAGCAGTACTTC. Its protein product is CASSLSGGLYEQYF.

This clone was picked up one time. CDR3 loop: CASSQGRQGPYEQYF. CDR3 coding DNA: TGCGCCAGCAGCCAAGGCCGACAGGGTCCCTACGAGCAGTACTTC. This chain connects TRBV4-3 to TRBJ2-7, with 7 bases that match TRBD1. With V trimmed by 1 base and J by 2 bases, 5 bases remained unmatched. Germline CDR1 is LGHNA and CDR2 is YSLEER. The CDR3 contains 15 residues.

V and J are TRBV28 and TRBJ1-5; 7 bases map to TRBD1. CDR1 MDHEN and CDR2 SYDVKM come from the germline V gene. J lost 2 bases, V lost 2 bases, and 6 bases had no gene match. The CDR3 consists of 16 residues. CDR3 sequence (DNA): TGTGCCAGCAGTTTAGAGGGGACAGATGGCAATCAGCCCCAGCATTTT. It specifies CASSLEGTDGNQPQHF.

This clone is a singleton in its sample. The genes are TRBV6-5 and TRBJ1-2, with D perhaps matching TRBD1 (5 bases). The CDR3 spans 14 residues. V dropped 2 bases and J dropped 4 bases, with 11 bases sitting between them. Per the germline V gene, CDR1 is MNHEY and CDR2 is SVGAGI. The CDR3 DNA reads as TGTGCCAGCAGTTACGGGGGAGGCTCCTATGGCTACACCTTC. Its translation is CASSYGGGSYGYTF.

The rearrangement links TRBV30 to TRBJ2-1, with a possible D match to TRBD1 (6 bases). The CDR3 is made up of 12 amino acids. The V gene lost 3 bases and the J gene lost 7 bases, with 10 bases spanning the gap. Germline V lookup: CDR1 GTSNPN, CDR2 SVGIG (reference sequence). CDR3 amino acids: CAWSPTGNEQFF. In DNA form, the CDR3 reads TGTGCCTGGAGCCCGACAGGTAATGAGCAGTTCTTC.

CDR3 nucleotides: TGTGCCAGCAGGAACCGGGACAGGGGGCGTAACGAAAAACTGTTTTTT. Its protein product is CASRNRDRGRNEKLFF. The J gene is TRBJ1-4, the V gene TRBV28; 12 bases are shared with TRBD1. The CDR3 extends over 16 amino acids. Germline assignment: CDR1 MDHEN and CDR2 SYDVKM. J lost 8 bases, V lost 6 bases, and 10 bases had no gene match.

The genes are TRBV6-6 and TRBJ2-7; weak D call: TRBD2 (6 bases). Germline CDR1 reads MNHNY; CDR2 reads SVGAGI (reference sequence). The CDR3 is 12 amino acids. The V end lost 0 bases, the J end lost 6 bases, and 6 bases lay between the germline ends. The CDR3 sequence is CASSYSGGEQYF. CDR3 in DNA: TGTGCCAGCAGTTACTCGGGGGGCGAGCAGTACTTC.

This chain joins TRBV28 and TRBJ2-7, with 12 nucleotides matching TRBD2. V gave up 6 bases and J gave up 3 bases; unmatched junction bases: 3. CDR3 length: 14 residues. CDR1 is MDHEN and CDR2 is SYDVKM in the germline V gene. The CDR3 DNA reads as TGTGCCAGCAGGGGACTAGCGGGCCACTACGAGCAGTACTTC. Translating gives CASRGLAGHYEQYF.

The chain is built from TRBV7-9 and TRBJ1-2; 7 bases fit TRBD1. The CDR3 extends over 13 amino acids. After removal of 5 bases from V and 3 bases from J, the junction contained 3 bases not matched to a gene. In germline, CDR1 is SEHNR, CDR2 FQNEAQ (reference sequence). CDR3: CASSPRGYYGYTF. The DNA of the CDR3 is TGTGCCAGCAGCCCCAGGGGGTACTATGGCTACACCTTC. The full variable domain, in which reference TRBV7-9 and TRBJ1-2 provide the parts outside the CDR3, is DTGVSQNPRHKITKRGQNVTFRCDPISEHNRLYWYRQTLGQGPEFLTYFQNEAQLEKSRLLSDRFSAERPKGSFSTLEIQRTEQGDSAMYLCASSPRGYYGYTFGSGTRLTVV.

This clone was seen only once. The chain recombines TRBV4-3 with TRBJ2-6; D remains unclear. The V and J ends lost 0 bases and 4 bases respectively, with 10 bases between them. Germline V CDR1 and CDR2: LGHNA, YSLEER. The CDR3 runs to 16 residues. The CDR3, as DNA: TGCGCCAGCAGCCAAGACCGGGTATCCGGGGCCAACGTCCTGACTTTC. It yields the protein CASSQDRVSGANVLTF.

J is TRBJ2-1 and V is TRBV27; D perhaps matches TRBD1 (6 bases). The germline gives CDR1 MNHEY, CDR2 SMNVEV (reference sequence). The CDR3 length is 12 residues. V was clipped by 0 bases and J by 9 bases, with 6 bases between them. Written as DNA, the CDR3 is TGTGCCAGCAGTTTATCAGGGGGTGAGCAGTTCTTC. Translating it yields CASSLSGGEQFF.

CDR3 residues: CASSLDLGEGNEQFF. CDR3 in DNA: TGTGCCAGCAGCTTGGATTTGGGAGAGGGCAATGAGCAGTTCTTC. The chain couples TRBV5-5 to TRBJ2-1; perhaps TRBD2 as D (5 bases). Trimming left V 0 bases short and J 6 bases short, with 13 bases between. From germline, CDR1 is SGHKS and CDR2 YYEKEE (reference sequence). CDR3 size: 15 residues.

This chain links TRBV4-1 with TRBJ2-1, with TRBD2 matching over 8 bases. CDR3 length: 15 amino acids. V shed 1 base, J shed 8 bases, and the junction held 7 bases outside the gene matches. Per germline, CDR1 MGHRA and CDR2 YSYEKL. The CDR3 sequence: CASSQAGLDIDEQFF. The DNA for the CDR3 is TGCGCCAGCAGCCAAGCGGGACTAGATATAGATGAGCAGTTCTTC.

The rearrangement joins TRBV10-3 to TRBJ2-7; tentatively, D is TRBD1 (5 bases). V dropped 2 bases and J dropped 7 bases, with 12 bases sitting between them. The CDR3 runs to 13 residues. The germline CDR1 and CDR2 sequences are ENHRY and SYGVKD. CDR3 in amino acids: CAISEKTGWEQYF. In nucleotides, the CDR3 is TGTGCCATCAGTGAGAAAACAGGCTGGGAGCAGTACTTC.